Following are 15 T cell receptor beta chains from one sample sequenced in a study of OX40 agonist ivuxolimab in advanced cancers. Measured with immunoSEQ multiplex PCR; TCRdb has only the in-frame clones, and not every one. The repertoire holds some 19,000 clones, 79% seen once, with more than 25% in the top ten. The sequencing here drew on CD4+ or CD8+ T cells sorted from blood, taken in a trial of the OX40 agonist ivuxolimab. The receptor source for this set is an adult with an advanced solid tumor such as melanoma, head and neck, liver or kidney cancer.

The chain carries TRBV4-1 and TRBJ1-5; perhaps TRBD1 as D (5 bases). Trimming removed 3 bases at V and 3 bases at J, with 15 bases between. Germline V gives CDR1 MGHRA, CDR2 YSYEKL. This CDR3 contains 16 residues. This CDR3 is CASSHSSRGFNQPQHF. CDR3 DNA sequence: TGCGCCAGCAGCCACTCCTCTAGGGGTTTCAATCAGCCCCAGCATTTT.

This clone was seen once. The chain uses TRBV27 and TRBJ2-3; 9 bases fit TRBD2. In germline, CDR1 is MNHEY, CDR2 SMNVEV (reference sequence). The trim removed 1 base at V and 5 bases at J, leaving 10 bases unmatched. The CDR3 loop spans 17 amino acids. The CDR3 region is CASSLLIAGAPGDTQYF. For the CDR3, the DNA is TGTGCCAGCAGTTTATTAATAGCGGGGGCCCCGGGAGATACGCAGTATTTT.

V and J are TRBV4-1 and TRBJ2-1, with D possibly TRBD1 on 6 matching bases. This CDR3 has 14 amino acids. The ends were cut back, 3 bases at V and 10 bases at J, with 16 bases in the middle. Germline loops: CDR1 MGHRA, CDR2 YSYEKL. The CDR3 bases are TGCGCCAGCAGCCATAGCTACGGGACACTCGAGCAGTTCTTC. Encoded protein: CASSHSYGTLEQFF.

The chain links TRBV6-6 to TRBJ1-2; 7 bases fit TRBD1. The J segment lost 5 bases and the V segment lost 2 bases, leaving 5 bases of the junction unmatched. Germline values: CDR1 MNHNY, CDR2 SVGAGI (reference sequence). The CDR3 runs to 14 residues. The CDR3 protein is CASSYPGTAYGYTF. The CDR3 nucleotides are TGTGCCAGCAGTTACCCCGGGACAGCGTATGGCTACACCTTC.

V usage is TRBV11-2 and J usage is TRBJ1-2, with 7 positions matching TRBD1. Germline CDR1 reads SGHAT; CDR2 reads FQNNGV. V gave up 4 bases and J gave up 3 bases; unmatched junction bases: 8. This CDR3 has 15 residues. Here the CDR3 reads CASSSLGTDHYGYTF. In DNA form, the CDR3 reads TGTGCCAGCAGCTCCTTAGGGACAGACCACTATGGCTACACCTTC.

There are a few counts of this clone. V usage is TRBV7-9 and J usage is TRBJ1-2; no firm D call. This CDR3 is built from 11 residues. Trimming pared 2 bases from V and 4 bases from J, leaving 2 bases between. The germline V gene encodes CDR1 SEHNR and CDR2 FQNEAQ (reference sequence). Here the CDR3 DNA reads TGTGCCAGCAGCTTAAGCTATGGCTACACCTTC. It is translated as CASSLSYGYTF. Filled out from reference TRBV7-9 and TRBJ1-2, the complete variable domain reads DTGVSQNPRHKITKRGQNVTFRCDPISEHNRLYWYRQTLGQGPEFLTYFQNEAQLEKSRLLSDRFSAERPKGSFSTLEIQRTEQGDSAMYLCASSLSYGYTFGSGTRLTVV.

This clone was found a few times. This chain uses TRBV7-4 with TRBJ1-5; TRBD1 matches 7 bases. The CDR3 runs to 14 residues. Trimming cost V 5 bases and J 7 bases; bases outside gene matches: 8. Germline V gene sequence: CDR1 SGHVT, CDR2 SQSDAQ. The CDR3 region is CASSPGTAPQPQHF. CDR3 DNA sequence: TGTGCCAGCAGCCCAGGGACAGCCCCGCAGCCCCAGCATTTT.

The chain combines TRBV7-1 with TRBJ1-5, with 7 bases matching TRBD1. TRBV7-1 is treated as an ORF (open reading frame) with a function not yet certain. This CDR3 region has 14 residues. The trim removed 5 bases at V and 7 bases at J, leaving 8 bases unmatched. The DNA for the CDR3 is TGTGCCAGCAGCCCAGGGACAGCCCCGCAGCCCCAGCATTTT. Protein product: CASSPGTAPQPQHF.

In its sample, this clone ranks as medium-sized. The CDR3: CASSPAGDTQYF. CDR3 DNA sequence: TGTGCCAGCAGCCCAGCTGGGGATACGCAGTATTTT. The J gene is TRBJ2-3, the V gene TRBV4-2; D gene unclear. Germline CDR1 is LGHNA and CDR2 is YNFKEQ. Between the trimmed V and J ends, which lost 4 bases and 6 bases, there was a span of 8 bases. This CDR3 contains 12 residues.

This clone was recorded only once. The V gene is TRBV7-2, the J gene TRBJ1-3; D is ambiguous. This CDR3 is 14 amino acids long. Looked up from germline, CDR1 is SGHTA and CDR2 is FQGNSA. V was trimmed by 1 base and J by 0 bases, leaving 4 bases between them. CDR3 amino acids: CASSLGTSGNTIYF. CDR3 in DNA: TGTGCCAGCAGCTTAGGGACCTCTGGAAACACCATATATTTT.

The V gene is TRBV7-9, the J gene TRBJ1-2; D call uncertain. This CDR3 is 14 amino acids long. Deletions cut 3 bases from V and 4 bases from J, with 12 bases between. Germline V gives CDR1 SEHNR, CDR2 FQNEAQ (reference sequence). CDR3 nucleotides: TGTGCCAGCAGCTTCGGAGAGGGCAGCTATGGCTACACCTTC. Protein: CASSFGEGSYGYTF.

The J gene is TRBJ1-2, the V gene TRBV4-3, with D possibly TRBD1 on 5 matching bases. Deletions cut 0 bases from V and 4 bases from J, with 15 bases between. Looked up from germline, CDR1 is LGHNA and CDR2 is YSLEER. This CDR3 is built from 16 residues. The CDR3 here is CASSQDKGTWSYGYTF. The CDR3 nucleotides are TGCGCCAGCAGCCAAGATAAAGGGACGTGGAGCTATGGCTACACCTTC.

This clone came up once. The chain employs TRBV7-2 and TRBJ2-5, with D possibly being TRBD2 (6 bases). The J call may be wrong; the DNA end is better matched by TRBJ2-7. The CDR3 runs 12 residues. Per the germline V gene, CDR1 is SGHTA and CDR2 is FQGNSA. CDR3 coding DNA: TGTGCCAGCAGCTTACTAGCGAACGAGCAGTACTTC. Amino acids: CASSLLANEQYF.

V and J are TRBV12-5 and TRBJ2-1; D remains unclear. Trimming took off 7 bases at V and 0 bases at J, with 10 bases between the two ends. This CDR3 region has 14 residues. Germline V gene data show CDR1 as LGHNT and CDR2 as FRNRAP. CDR3 sequence: CASDTQYSYNEQFF. CDR3 DNA: TGTGCTAGTGATACACAGTACTCCTACAATGAGCAGTTCTTC.

The chain joins TRBV9 to TRBJ2-3; perhaps TRBD2 as D (5 bases). With 0 bases removed from V and 7 bases from J, the gap between germline ends came to 9 bases. The CDR3 has 13 amino acids. Germline loops: CDR1 SGDLS, CDR2 YYNGEE. The CDR3 spells CASSVGGDYTQYF. CDR3 bases: TGTGCCAGCAGCGTAGGGGGAGACTATACGCAGTATTTT. Full variable domain (remainder filled in from reference TRBV9 and TRBJ2-3): DSGVTQTPKHLITATGQRVTLRCSPRSGDLSVYWYQQSLDQGLQFLIQYYNGEERAKGNILERFSAQQFPDLHSELNLSSLELGDSALYFCASSVGGDYTQYFGPGTRLTVL.